A selection of T cell receptor beta chains follows, all from one sample in a study of blood T cell repertoires in COVID-19. Assay used: immunoSEQ multiplex PCR; TCRdb lists only in-frame clones, some missing. The sample has over 200,000 clones; 80% to 90% are singletons. The sequencing sample was made of PBMCs or T cells enriched from blood (not recorded which). Receptors were obtained from a woman in her 30s who had been exposed to COVID-19. Each CDR3 is given with its conserved first and last residue. The order of the fields is clone size, V gene, CDR3 length, J gene, D gene, CDR3 protein, CDR3 DNA. The D gene is left open where the match is weak. Clone size appears in some rows only: once, few, many, or a class for an expanded clone.

NA	TRBV29-1	15	TRBJ1-1	TRBD1	CSALPGTGWNTEAFF	TGCAGCGCTCTCCCCGGGACAGGCTGGAACACTGAAGCTTTCTTT
NA	TRBV4-2	16	TRBJ2-6	TRBD1	CASSQETGDGANVLTF	TGTGCCAGCAGCCAAGAGACAGGGGACGGGGCCAACGTCCTGACTTTC
NA	TRBV3-1/TRBV3-2	14	TRBJ1-6	NA	CASSQGYGGSPLHF	TGTGCCAGCAGCCAAGGGTACGGGGGTTCACCCCTCCACTTT
once	TRBV3-1/TRBV3-2	14	TRBJ1-2	TRBD1	CASSPSGTGYGYTF	TGTGCCAGCAGTCCCTCCGGGACAGGGTATGGCTACACCTTC
NA	TRBV9	14	TRBJ2-7	TRBD1	CASIHGQGAYEQYF	TGTGCCAGCATTCACGGACAGGGGGCCTACGAGCAGTACTTC
NA	TRBV7-9	15	TRBJ2-1	TRBD2	CASSLTTSGDTEQFF	TGTGCCAGCAGTCTAACGACTAGCGGGGACACTGAGCAGTTCTTC
NA	TRBV7-8	14	TRBJ2-1	TRBD2	CASRSGGPYNEQFF	TGTGCCAGCCGAAGCGGGGGCCCCTACAATGAGCAGTTCTTC
NA	TRBV6-1	13	TRBJ2-5	TRBD2	CASSEAPRLAGYF	TGTGCCAGCAGTGAAGCCCCTAGACTAGCGGGGTACTTC
NA	TRBV7-8	15	TRBJ2-7	NA	CASSLKEKAAYEQYF	TGTGCCAGCAGCTTAAAGGAGAAAGCAGCCTACGAGCAGTACTTC
NA	TRBV2	13	TRBJ1-5	TRBD1	CASSDQGDQPQHF	TGTGCCAGCAGTGACCAGGGGGATCAGCCCCAGCATTTT
NA	TRBV6-6	14	TRBJ1-1	NA	CASSTGQLNTEAFF	TGTGCCAGCAGTACCGGACAGCTGAACACTGAAGCTTTCTTT
few	TRBV7-9	13	TRBJ2-7	NA	CASSFGSSYEQYF	TGTGCCAGCAGCTTCGGTAGCTCCTACGAGCAGTACTTC
NA	TRBV6-1	12	TRBJ1-3	NA	CATCGGGNTIYF	TGTGCCACCTGCGGCGGCGGAAACACCATATATTTT
NA	TRBV7-3	11	TRBJ2-3	NA	CASSMEGTQYF	TGTGCCAGCAGCATGGAGGGAACGCAGTATTTT
once	TRBV6-5	15	TRBJ1-5	TRBD1	CASSHMTGVNQPQHF	TGTGCCAGCAGTCACATGACAGGGGTCAATCAGCCCCAGCATTTT
NA	TRBV2	15	TRBJ1-4	TRBD1	CASSQQGAQSEKLFF	TGTGCCAGCAGCCAACAGGGGGCGCAGAGTGAAAAACTGTTTTTT
NA	TRBV6-5	15	TRBJ1-1	TRBD1	CASRTGTEKNTEAFF	TGTGCCAGCAGAACCGGGACAGAAAAGAACACTGAAGCTTTCTTT
NA	TRBV3-1/TRBV3-2	16	TRBJ2-3	TRBD1	CASSQETGGGTDTQYF	TGTGCCAGCAGCCAAGAAACAGGGGGCGGCACAGATACGCAGTATTTT
NA	TRBV6-5	14	TRBJ1-1	NA	CASRSPQRGTEAFF	TGTGCCAGCAGAAGTCCCCAGCGGGGGACTGAAGCTTTCTTT
NA	TRBV9	14	TRBJ2-3	NA	CASSSGGEADTQYF	TGTGCCAGCAGCTCCGGAGGGGAGGCAGATACGCAGTATTTT
NA	TRBV1	19	TRBJ2-2	NA	CTSSQLASLAGGWPGELFF	TGCACCAGCAGCCAACTCGCCTCCCTAGCGGGGGGATGGCCCGGGGAGCTGTTTTTT
NA	TRBV7-8	13	TRBJ1-6	NA	CASSLVGNSPLHF	TGTGCCAGCAGCTTAGTCGGGAATTCACCCCTCCACTTT
NA	TRBV13	14	TRBJ2-6	NA	CASSPPDRANVLTF	TGTGCCAGCAGCCCTCCGGACAGGGCCAACGTCCTGACTTTC
once	TRBV10-3	15	TRBJ2-2	NA	CAINLASGGHGELFF	TGTGCCATCAACCTAGCGTCAGGCGGTCACGGGGAGCTGTTTTTT
NA	TRBV18	13	TRBJ2-7	TRBD1	CASSPGTEYEQYF	TGTGCCAGCTCACCAGGGACAGAGTACGAGCAGTACTTC
NA	TRBV5-5	13	TRBJ1-2	NA	CASSLEGDGRYTF	TGTGCCAGCAGCTTAGAGGGAGACGGGCGCTACACCTTC
NA	TRBV7-9	9	TRBJ1-1	NA	CASSLEAFF	TGTGCCAGCAGCCTCGAAGCTTTCTTT
once	TRBV2	12	TRBJ2-1	NA	CASSRGSDEQFF	TGTGCCAGCAGTAGAGGGAGCGATGAGCAGTTCTTC
NA	TRBV5-1	16	TRBJ2-4	TRBD1	CASSLDTGGLKNIQYF	TGCGCCAGCAGCTTGGATACAGGGGGCCTCAAAAACATTCAGTACTTC
NA	TRBV5-1	13	TRBJ2-7	NA	CASSLGQVGEQYF	TGCGCCAGCAGCTTGGGACAGGTGGGCGAGCAGTACTTC
NA	TRBV5-1	17	TRBJ2-3	TRBD2	CASSLVLAGAGTDTQYF	TGCGCCAGCAGCTTGGTGCTAGCGGGGGCGGGCACAGATACGCAGTATTTT
once	TRBV25-1	16	TRBJ1-2	NA	CASSEAGIRANYGYTF	TGTGCCAGCAGTGAAGCGGGGATAAGGGCTAACTATGGCTACACCTTC
NA	TRBV30	14	TRBJ1-1	TRBD1	CAWSVGTGRTEAFF	TGTGCCTGGAGTGTAGGGACAGGGCGCACTGAAGCTTTCTTT
NA	TRBV5-1	14	TRBJ1-2	NA	CASSLDQGAHGYTF	TGCGCCAGCAGCTTGGACCAGGGTGCCCATGGCTACACCTTC
NA	TRBV6-5	13	TRBJ2-3	NA	CASKDYHPDTQYF	TGTGCCAGCAAGGACTACCACCCAGATACGCAGTATTTT
NA	TRBV6-5	12	TRBJ1-2	TRBD1	CASSRAGGGYTF	TGTGCCAGCTCCCGGGCAGGGGGCGGCTACACCTTC
NA	TRBV30	17	TRBJ2-3	TRBD2	CAWSPSLLAGGPDTQYF	TGTGCCTGGAGTCCTTCCTTACTAGCGGGGGGGCCTGATACGCAGTATTTT
few	TRBV5-1	14	TRBJ1-2	NA	CASSPGTPAGGYTF	TGCGCCAGCAGCCCCGGGACACCGGCTGGTGGCTACACCTTC
NA	TRBV9	15	TRBJ1-2	TRBD1	CASTKTGGDHYGYTF	TGTGCCAGCACTAAGACAGGGGGCGACCACTATGGCTACACCTTC
few	TRBV21-1	13	TRBJ1-5	NA	CASRGRNNQPQHF	TGTGCCAGCAGAGGGAGGAACAATCAGCCCCAGCATTTT
NA	TRBV7-9	15	TRBJ2-7	NA	CASSLLRDTSYEQYF	TGTGCCAGCAGCTTATTGCGGGATACCTCCTACGAGCAGTACTTC
NA	TRBV2	13	TRBJ2-7	TRBD2	CASEGGGAYEQYF	TGTGCCAGCGAAGGCGGGGGGGCCTACGAGCAGTACTTC
once	TRBV9	18	TRBJ2-3	TRBD2	CASSAGTSGGAVTDTQYF	TGTGCCAGCAGCGCCGGGACTAGCGGGGGGGCTGTCACAGATACGCAGTATTTT
NA	TRBV27	13	TRBJ1-1	NA	CASSFEVNTEAFF	TGTGCCAGCAGTTTTGAGGTTAACACTGAAGCTTTCTTT
NA	TRBV18	17	TRBJ2-2	TRBD2	CASTPSTRGGVAGELFF	TGTGCCAGCACACCATCGACTCGGGGGGGAGTCGCCGGGGAGCTGTTTTTT
NA	TRBV11-2	15	TRBJ2-3	TRBD2	CASSLPSGGSDTQYF	TGTGCCAGCAGCTTACCCTCGGGAGGTTCGGATACGCAGTATTTT
NA	TRBV2	14	TRBJ1-3	NA	CATKDSYSGNTIYF	TGTGCCACCAAGGACAGCTACTCTGGAAACACCATATATTTT
NA	TRBV24-1	13	TRBJ2-1	TRBD1	CAAGTGAYNEQFF	TGTGCCGCCGGGACAGGGGCTTACAATGAGCAGTTCTTC
NA	TRBV5-1	16	TRBJ1-1	TRBD1	CASSLTGTGANTEAFF	TGCGCCAGCAGCTTGACGGGGACAGGGGCGAACACTGAAGCTTTCTTT
once	TRBV27	14	TRBJ1-1	NA	CASSKLGGNTEAFF	TGTGCCAGCTCCAAACTAGGGGGTAACACTGAAGCTTTCTTT
NA	TRBV9	15	TRBJ2-1	TRBD2	CASSVASGGYNEQFF	TGTGCCAGCAGCGTAGCTAGCGGGGGATACAATGAGCAGTTCTTC
NA	TRBV11-2	14	TRBJ1-5	NA	CASSTGYSNQPQHF	TGTGCCAGCAGCACCGGGTATAGCAATCAGCCCCAGCATTTT
NA	TRBV7-2	14	TRBJ1-1	TRBD1	CASSLGDRTTEAFF	TGTGCCAGCAGCTTAGGGGACAGAACCACTGAAGCTTTCTTT
NA	TRBV12-3/TRBV12-4	12	TRBJ2-3	NA	CASCQNTDTQYF	TGTGCCAGCTGCCAGAACACAGATACGCAGTATTTT
NA	TRBV9	15	TRBJ2-2	NA	CASRGPGTLAGELFF	TGTGCCAGCAGAGGACCCGGGACTTTGGCCGGGGAGCTGTTTTTT
NA	TRBV12-3/TRBV12-4	13	TRBJ1-5	NA	CASSLFFAEPQHF	TGTGCCAGCAGTTTATTCTTCGCGGAGCCCCAGCATTTT
NA	TRBV14	18	TRBJ2-1	NA	CASSQSPLDIWSYNEQFF	TGTGCCAGCAGCCAAAGCCCCCTAGATATATGGTCCTACAATGAGCAGTTCTTC
NA	TRBV6-6	17	TRBJ2-2	NA	CASSPPYGGPNTGELFF	TGTGCCAGCAGTCCCCCCTACGGGGGGCCAAACACCGGGGAGCTGTTTTTT
NA	TRBV27	17	TRBJ2-7	TRBD2	CASSPSSGEHPPYEQYF	TGTGCCAGCAGCCCCTCAAGCGGGGAACACCCACCCTACGAGCAGTACTTC